The rows below give T cell receptor beta chains drawn from one sample of a study of shared clonotypes between healthy human individuals. Sequenced by immunoSEQ multiplex PCR; TCRdb stores in-frame clones only, minus some. The sample consists of about 710,000 clones, 73% of them appearing once. Sequencing was carried out using memory CD4+ T cells sorted from blood. All receptors derive from a woman in her twenties or thirties in good health. Both conserved end residues are part of each CDR3. Part of the rows lack a size; the others show once, few, many or a class for expanded clones.

v_call,clone_size,j_call,cdr3_aa
TRBV9,-,TRBJ2-2,CASSVGGEIRNTGELFF
TRBV27,-,TRBJ2-3,CASSSQVPDTQYF
TRBV10-2,-,TRBJ2-1,CASSAARTGRYNEQFF
TRBV5-8,-,TRBJ2-2,CASSLAVGTGELFF
TRBV6-5,-,TRBJ2-7,CASSWLGTGSYEQYF
TRBV2,-,TRBJ2-7,CASSEANRPTAYEQYF
TRBV7-2,-,TRBJ2-7,CASSLDLGGSYEQYF
TRBV2,-,TRBJ1-1,CASRRLTATNTEAFF
TRBV28,-,TRBJ2-2,CASSSPRLAVLTGELFF
TRBV5-1,-,TRBJ1-5,CASSRTGGNQPQHF
TRBV27,-,TRBJ2-6,CASSLSSGANVLTF
TRBV4-1,-,TRBJ1-1,CASSQPDRGNTEAFF
TRBV2,-,TRBJ2-1,CASSKLAGGGNEQFF
TRBV6-5,-,TRBJ2-7,CASIYRDRVLEQYF
TRBV5-1,-,TRBJ2-6,CASRASGVSSGANVLTF
TRBV7-9,few,TRBJ2-1,CASSPPLSYNEQFF
TRBV7-9,-,TRBJ2-5,CASSLNPQETQYF
TRBV19,-,TRBJ2-1,CASAPVSRAYNEQFF
TRBV5-1,-,TRBJ2-7,CASSSYRVQDYEQYF
TRBV5-6,-,TRBJ2-7,CASRVMGGDEQYF
TRBV9,-,TRBJ1-2,CASSALTDTLYGYTF
TRBV27,-,TRBJ1-4,CASSLSPNEKLFF
TRBV28,-,TRBJ1-1,CASSLNRGTEAFF
TRBV27,-,TRBJ1-4,CASSLGKGAVGDEKLFF
TRBV6-6,-,TRBJ1-5,CASSYAGRNQPQHF
TRBV10-1,-,TRBJ1-5,CASSETPLGSNQPQHF
TRBV7-9,-,TRBJ1-2,CASSLVGGSYGYTF
TRBV28,-,TRBJ2-7,CASSSSGRPLGF
TRBV7-9,-,TRBJ2-5,CASSTFKETQYF
TRBV28,-,TRBJ2-7,CASSLQVGAGYEQYF
TRBV7-9,-,TRBJ1-1,CASSYRGGTEAFF
TRBV20-1,-,TRBJ2-5,CSARDAATQYF
TRBV7-9,-,TRBJ2-1,CASSLGSSLVNEQFF
TRBV7-8,-,TRBJ1-2,CASSLARTGGYGYTF
TRBV6-1,-,TRBJ2-5,CASRVVREPAETQYF
TRBV7-9,-,TRBJ1-2,CASSLESRGYTF
TRBV2,-,TRBJ1-5,CASSAGPRSNQPQHF
TRBV5-1,few,TRBJ1-4,CASSFRGITNEKLFF
TRBV28,-,TRBJ1-3,CAIRGARAFGNTIYF
TRBV11-2,-,TRBJ2-1,CASTSTGAHRYNEQFF